Below, 16 T cell receptor beta chains from the same sample are listed, as sequenced in a study of T cell changes during pregnancy in multiple sclerosis. Measured with immunoSEQ multiplex PCR; TCRdb has only the in-frame clones, and not every one. The table lists some 36,000 clones, over 90% of them singletons. Sequenced material: CD4+ T cells from peripheral blood mononuclear cells, taken in the second trimester of pregnancy. These receptors all come from a female donor with multiple sclerosis, enrolled in a pregnancy study.

The rearrangement links TRBV27 to TRBJ1-2; possible D gene TRBD1, 5 bases. V shed 4 bases and J shed 8 bases, with 14 bases lying between them. Looked up from germline, CDR1 is MNHEY and CDR2 is SMNVEV (reference sequence). This CDR3 has 13 residues. This CDR3 reads CASSWGRSQGYTF. Here the CDR3 DNA reads TGTGCCAGCAGTTGGGGCCGCTCCCAGGGCTACACCTTC.

The CDR3 DNA follows: TGTGCCAGCAGCGAGGGGGCGCAAGGTCTGAGTGAAAAACTGTTTTTT. Amino acid sequence: CASSEGAQGLSEKLFF. The V call is TRBV9, the J call TRBJ1-4; 7 bases fit TRBD1. Trimming removed 3 bases from V and 7 bases from J; junction bases left unmatched: 12. CDR3 size: 16 residues. Germline CDR1 reads SGDLS; CDR2 reads YYNGEE.

The rearrangement joins TRBV29-1 to TRBJ2-7; tentatively, D is TRBD1 (5 bases). Trimming cost V 3 bases and J 1 base, with 10 bases left between them. The length of the CDR3 is 13 residues. Germline values: CDR1 SQVTM, CDR2 ANQGSEA. CDR3 residues: CSVDSQGSYEQYF. CDR3 in DNA: TGCAGCGTTGATAGCCAGGGTTCCTACGAGCAGTACTTC.

The rearrangement joins TRBV4-1 to TRBJ2-1, with a possible D match to TRBD1 (6 bases). Trimming took 4 bases from V and 0 from J, leaving 16 bases between them. CDR1 MGHRA and CDR2 YSYEKL come from the germline V gene. The CDR3 has 17 residues. Written as DNA, the CDR3 is TGCGCCAGCAGCCGAGAAAGGGACACAAGCTCCTACAATGAGCAGTTCTTC. This codes for CASSRERDTSSYNEQFF.

J is TRBJ1-1 and V is TRBV7-2; tentatively, D is TRBD1 (5 bases). This CDR3 has 16 amino acids. Trimming removed 1 base from V and 11 bases from J, with 23 bases in between. Per germline, CDR1 SGHTA and CDR2 FQGNSA. The CDR3 nucleotides are TGTGCCAGCAGCTTAGATCTCTTGGCAGGGCGTCTGAAGGCTTTCTTT. It yields the protein CASSLDLLAGRLKAFF.

This chain links TRBV28 with TRBJ2-7; 9 positions agree with TRBD1. This CDR3 is built from 13 residues. V was clipped by 4 bases and J by 6 bases; unmatched bases: 4. The germline V gene has CDR1 MDHEN and CDR2 SYDVKM. This chain's CDR3 is CASSSGQGLEQYF. CDR3 sequence (DNA): TGTGCCAGCAGTTCTGGACAGGGGCTCGAGCAGTACTTC. The whole variable domain, filled in from reference TRBV28 and TRBJ2-7, reads DVKVTQSSRYLVKRTGEKVFLECVQDMDHENMFWYRQDPGLGLRLIYFSYDVKMKEKGDIPEGYSVSREKKERFSLILESASTNQTSMYLCASSSGQGLEQYFGPGTRLTVT.

The chain recombines TRBV30 with TRBJ1-5, with D perhaps TRBD1 (5 bases). Germline V gene sequence: CDR1 GTSNPN, CDR2 SVGIG (reference sequence). V lost 5 bases to trimming and J lost 5 bases, with 13 bases between them. The CDR3 contains 13 residues. The CDR3 nucleotides are TGTGCCTGGGGTACAGGTATCGATCAGCCCCAGCATTTT. Translation: CAWGTGIDQPQHF.

This clone was detected a few times. DNA for the CDR3: TGTGCCAGCAGTGGTGGCAGGGGTAGCAATCAGCCCCAGCATTTT. Its translation is CASSGGRGSNQPQHF. The chain employs TRBV2 and TRBJ1-5; tentatively, D is TRBD1 (6 bases). From germline, CDR1 is SNHLY and CDR2 FYNNEI. The CDR3 has 15 amino acids. V lost 4 bases, J lost 0 bases, and 10 bases lay in between. Full variable domain (rest looked up from reference TRBV2 and TRBJ1-5): EPEVTQTPSHQVTQMGQEVILRCVPISNHLYFYWYRQILGQKVEFLVSFYNNEISEKSEIFDDQFSVERPDGSNFTLKIRSTKLEDSAMYFCASSGGRGSNQPQHFGDGTRLSIL.

V is TRBV29-1 and J is TRBJ2-1, with a possible D match to TRBD2 (6 bases). The V gene lost 1 base and the J gene lost 7 bases, with 11 bases spanning the gap. This CDR3 has 13 residues. CDR1 SQVTM and CDR2 ANQGSEA come from the germline V gene. In nucleotides, the CDR3 is TGCAGCGTTGAAGTACTAGCTCGGAATGAGCAGTTCTTC. This translates into CSVEVLARNEQFF.

The rearrangement uses TRBV2 and TRBJ2-2; D is unclear. The V gene's germline CDR1 is SNHLY and CDR2 FYNNEI. Trimming took 1 base from V and 7 from J, leaving 7 bases between them. The CDR3 totals 13 residues. The CDR3 DNA sequence: TGTGCCAGCAGTGAAGAGTACAGCGGGGAGCTGTTTTTT. Translated, it gives CASSEEYSGELFF.

J is TRBJ2-1 and V is TRBV27, with 14 bases fitting TRBD2. Looked up from germline, CDR1 is MNHEY and CDR2 is SMNVEV (reference sequence). CDR3 length: 15 residues. V shed 6 bases and J 7 bases; nucleotides not matched to a gene: 5. This CDR3 is CASRGTSGSWNEQFF. The CDR3 DNA sequence: TGTGCCAGCAGGGGGACTAGCGGGAGTTGGAATGAGCAGTTCTTC.

The DNA for the CDR3 is TGTGCCAGCAGCGTAGCTGGAGGGGGCTCCGGCGAAAAACTGTTTTTT. It specifies CASSVAGGGSGEKLFF. The rearrangement links TRBV9 to TRBJ1-4, with 7 bases matching TRBD1. The CDR3 is made up of 16 amino acids. Germline V gene data show CDR1 as SGDLS and CDR2 as YYNGEE. Trimming removed 0 bases from V and 8 bases from J; junction bases left unmatched: 10.

This chain links TRBV11-2 with TRBJ1-1, with D perhaps matching TRBD1 (6 bases). The CDR3 runs to 16 residues. Trimming removed 5 bases from V and 1 base from J, with 17 bases in between. The V gene's germline CDR1 is SGHAT and CDR2 FQNNGV. The CDR3 spells CASSERQWGPNTEAFF. The CDR3 region has the DNA TGTGCCAGCAGCGAGAGACAGTGGGGGCCGAACACTGAAGCTTTCTTT.

The DNA for the CDR3 is TGTGCCAGCAGTTACCCCCCCATGGGCCAGGGCGAGACCCAGTACTTC. Its translation: CASSYPPMGQGETQYF. V and J are TRBV6-6 and TRBJ2-5, with a weak D call TRBD1 (5 bases). The CDR3 spans 16 residues. Per the germline V gene, CDR1 is MNHNY and CDR2 is SVGAGI (reference sequence). V shed 2 bases and J shed 5 bases, with 18 bases lying between them.

The chain couples TRBV6-6 to TRBJ1-2, with a possible D match to TRBD1 (5 bases). CDR3 length equals 13 residues. The V and J ends lost 5 bases and 2 bases respectively, with 9 bases between them. Germline assignment: CDR1 MNHNY and CDR2 SVGAGI (reference sequence). DNA of the CDR3: TGTGCCAGCAGTACGGACACGAACTATGGCTACACCTTC. Protein sequence: CASSTDTNYGYTF.

The V gene is TRBV19, the J gene TRBJ1-2; the match to TRBD1 covers 7 bases. Trimming cost V 9 bases and J 6 bases; bases outside gene matches: 19. The CDR3 length is 16 residues. Germline V gene sequence: CDR1 LNHDA, CDR2 SQIVND (reference sequence). CDR3 nucleotides: TGTGCCAGCGCGCCTCTAGACGGGACAGCTCGTAATGGCTACACCTTC. Encoded protein: CASAPLDGTARNGYTF.